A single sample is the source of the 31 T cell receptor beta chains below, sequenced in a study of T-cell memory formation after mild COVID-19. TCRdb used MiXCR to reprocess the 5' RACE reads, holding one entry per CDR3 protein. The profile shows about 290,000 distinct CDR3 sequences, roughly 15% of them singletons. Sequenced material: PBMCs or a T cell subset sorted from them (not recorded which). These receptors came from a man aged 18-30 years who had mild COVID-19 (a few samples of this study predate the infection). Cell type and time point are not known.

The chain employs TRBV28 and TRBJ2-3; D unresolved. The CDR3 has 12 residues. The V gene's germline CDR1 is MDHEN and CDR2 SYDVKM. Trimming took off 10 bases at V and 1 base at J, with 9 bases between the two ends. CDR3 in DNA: TGTGCCATTGGACCCCGCACAGATACGCAGTATTTT. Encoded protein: CAIGPRTDTQYF.

This CDR3 reads CASIRGGTDTQYF. CDR3 DNA: TGTGCCAGCATTCGCGGGGGCACAGATACGCAGTATTTT. The genes are TRBV2 and TRBJ2-3; perhaps TRBD2 as D (6 bases). The CDR3 is 13 residues long. Per germline, CDR1 SNHLY and CDR2 FYNNEI. Trimming left V 7 bases short and J 1 base short, with 9 bases between.

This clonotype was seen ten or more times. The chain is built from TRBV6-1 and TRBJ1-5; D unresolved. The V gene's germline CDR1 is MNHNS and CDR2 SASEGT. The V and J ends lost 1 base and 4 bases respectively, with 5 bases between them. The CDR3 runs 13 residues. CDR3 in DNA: TGTGCCAGCAGTGAAGTGGGAAATCAGCCCCAGCATTTT. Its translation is CASSEVGNQPQHF.

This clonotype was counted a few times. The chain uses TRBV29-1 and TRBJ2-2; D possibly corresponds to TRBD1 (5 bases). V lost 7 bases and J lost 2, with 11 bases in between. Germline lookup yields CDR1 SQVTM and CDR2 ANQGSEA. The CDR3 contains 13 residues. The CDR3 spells CSARTPNTGELFF. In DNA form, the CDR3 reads TGCAGCGCCAGGACACCCAACACCGGGGAGCTGTTTTTT.

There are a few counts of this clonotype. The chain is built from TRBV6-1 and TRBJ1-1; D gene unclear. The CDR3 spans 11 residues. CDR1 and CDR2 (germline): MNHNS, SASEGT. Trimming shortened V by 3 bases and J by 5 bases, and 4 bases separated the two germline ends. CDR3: CASSEGTEAFF. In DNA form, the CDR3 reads TGTGCCAGCAGTGAGGGGACTGAAGCTTTCTTT.

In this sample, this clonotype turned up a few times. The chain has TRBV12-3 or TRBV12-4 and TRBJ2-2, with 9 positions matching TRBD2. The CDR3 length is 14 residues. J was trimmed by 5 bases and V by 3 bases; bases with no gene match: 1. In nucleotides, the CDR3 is TGTGCCAGCAGTTTTCTAGCGGGGACCGGGGAGCTGTTTTTT. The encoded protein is CASSFLAGTGELFF.

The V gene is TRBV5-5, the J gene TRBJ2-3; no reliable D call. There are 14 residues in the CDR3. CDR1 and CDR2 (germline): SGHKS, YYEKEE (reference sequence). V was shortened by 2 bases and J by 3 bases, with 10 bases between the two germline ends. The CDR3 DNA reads TGTGCCAGCAGCTTACCAGGTGGTACAGATACGCAGTATTTT. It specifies CASSLPGGTDTQYF.

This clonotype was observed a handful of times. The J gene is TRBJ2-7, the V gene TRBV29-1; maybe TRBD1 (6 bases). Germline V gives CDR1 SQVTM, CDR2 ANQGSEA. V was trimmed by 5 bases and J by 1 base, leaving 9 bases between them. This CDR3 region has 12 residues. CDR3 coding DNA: TGCAGCGTTATCGGACAGTCCTACGAGCAGTACGTC. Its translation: CSVIGQSYEQYV.

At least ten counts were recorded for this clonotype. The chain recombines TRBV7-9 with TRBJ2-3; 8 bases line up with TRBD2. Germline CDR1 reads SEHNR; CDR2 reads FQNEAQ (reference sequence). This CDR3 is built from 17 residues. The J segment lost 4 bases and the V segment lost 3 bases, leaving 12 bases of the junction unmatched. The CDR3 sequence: CASSFTVQRGTPDTQYF. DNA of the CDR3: TGTGCCAGCAGCTTCACGGTTCAGCGGGGGACCCCAGATACGCAGTATTTT.

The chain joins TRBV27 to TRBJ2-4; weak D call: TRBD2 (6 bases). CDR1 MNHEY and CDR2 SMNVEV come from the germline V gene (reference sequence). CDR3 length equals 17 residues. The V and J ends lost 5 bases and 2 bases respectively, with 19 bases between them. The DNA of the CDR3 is TGTGCCAGCAGTCTAACTTGGGGGGACGCGACCAAAAACATTCAGTACTTC. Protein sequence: CASSLTWGDATKNIQYF.

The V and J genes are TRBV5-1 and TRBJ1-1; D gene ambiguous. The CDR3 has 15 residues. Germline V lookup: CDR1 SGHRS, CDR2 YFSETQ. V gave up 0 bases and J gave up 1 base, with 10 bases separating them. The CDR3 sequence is CASSLAIAANTEAFF. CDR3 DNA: TGCGCCAGCAGCTTGGCGATAGCAGCGAACACTGAAGCTTTCTTT.

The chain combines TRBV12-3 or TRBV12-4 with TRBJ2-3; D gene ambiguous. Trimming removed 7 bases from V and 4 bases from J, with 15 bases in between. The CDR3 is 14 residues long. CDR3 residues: CASTIPQGPDTQYF. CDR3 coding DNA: TGTGCCAGCACCATTCCCCAAGGCCCAGATACGCAGTATTTT.

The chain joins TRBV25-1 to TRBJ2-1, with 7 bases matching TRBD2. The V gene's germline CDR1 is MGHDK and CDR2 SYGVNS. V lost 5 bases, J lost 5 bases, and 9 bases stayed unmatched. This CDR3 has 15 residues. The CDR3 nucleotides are TGTGCCAGCAGTCAGCGCGGGGGTCGAAACAATGAGCAGTTCTTC. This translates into CASSQRGGRNNEQFF. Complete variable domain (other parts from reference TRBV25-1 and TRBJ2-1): EADIYQTPRYLVIGTGKKITLECSQTMGHDKMYWYQQDPGMELHLIHYSYGVNSTEKGDLSSESTVSRIRTEHFPLTLESARPSHTSQYLCASSQRGGRNNEQFFGPGTRLTVL.

The CDR3 coding sequence is TGTGCCAGCAGCTTAGACGTAGGATGGCAGCCCCAGCATTTT. It yields the protein CASSLDVGWQPQHF. This sequence joins TRBV7-2 and TRBJ1-5; no reliable D call. This CDR3 spans 14 amino acids. The V gene lost 1 base and the J gene lost 7 bases, with 11 bases spanning the gap. Germline CDR1 and CDR2: SGHTA and FQGNSA.

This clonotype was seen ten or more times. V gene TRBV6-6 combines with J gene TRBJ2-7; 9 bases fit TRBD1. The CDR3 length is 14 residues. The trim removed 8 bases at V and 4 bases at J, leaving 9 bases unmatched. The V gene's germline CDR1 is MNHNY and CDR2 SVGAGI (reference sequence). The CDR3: CASFRPGQGYEQYF. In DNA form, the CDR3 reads TGTGCCAGCTTTCGCCCGGGACAGGGTTACGAGCAGTACTTC.

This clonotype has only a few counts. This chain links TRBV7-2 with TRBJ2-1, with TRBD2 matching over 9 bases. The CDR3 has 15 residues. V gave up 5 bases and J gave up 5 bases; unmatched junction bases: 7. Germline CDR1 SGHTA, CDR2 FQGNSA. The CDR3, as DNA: TGTGCCAGCAGCCCTCCGGGACTAGCTAACAATGAGCAGTTCTTC. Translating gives CASSPPGLANNEQFF.

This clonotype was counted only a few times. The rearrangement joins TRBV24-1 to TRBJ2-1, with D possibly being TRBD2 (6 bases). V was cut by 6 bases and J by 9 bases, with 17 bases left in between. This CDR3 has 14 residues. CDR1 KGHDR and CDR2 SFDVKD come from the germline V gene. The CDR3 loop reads CATSKTDPGSEQFF. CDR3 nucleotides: TGTGCCACCAGTAAGACGGACCCCGGGAGTGAGCAGTTCTTC.

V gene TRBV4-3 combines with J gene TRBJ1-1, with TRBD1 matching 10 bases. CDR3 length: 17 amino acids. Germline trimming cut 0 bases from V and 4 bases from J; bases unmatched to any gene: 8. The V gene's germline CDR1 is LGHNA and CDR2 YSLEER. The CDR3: CASSQDPGTGVGTEAFF. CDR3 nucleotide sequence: TGCGCCAGCAGCCAAGATCCCGGGACAGGGGTAGGCACTGAAGCTTTCTTT.

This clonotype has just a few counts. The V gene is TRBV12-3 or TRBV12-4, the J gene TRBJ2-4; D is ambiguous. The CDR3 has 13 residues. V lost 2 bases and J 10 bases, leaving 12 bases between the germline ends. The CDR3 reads CASSLIGAKIQYF. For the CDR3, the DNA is TGTGCCAGCAGTTTAATTGGAGCGAAAATTCAGTACTTC.

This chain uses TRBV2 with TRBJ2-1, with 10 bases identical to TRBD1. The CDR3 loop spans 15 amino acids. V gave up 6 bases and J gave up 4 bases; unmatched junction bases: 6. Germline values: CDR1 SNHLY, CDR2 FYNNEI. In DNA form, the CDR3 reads TGTGCCAGCAGCGGGACAGGGGTTCATTACAATGAGCAGTTCTTC. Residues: CASSGTGVHYNEQFF.

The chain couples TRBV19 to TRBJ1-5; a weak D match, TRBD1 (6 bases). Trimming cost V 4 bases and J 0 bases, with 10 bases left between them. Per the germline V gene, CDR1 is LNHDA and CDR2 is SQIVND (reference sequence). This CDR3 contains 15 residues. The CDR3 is CASSTGHYSNQPQHF. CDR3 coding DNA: TGTGCCAGTAGTACGGGACATTATAGCAATCAGCCCCAGCATTTT.

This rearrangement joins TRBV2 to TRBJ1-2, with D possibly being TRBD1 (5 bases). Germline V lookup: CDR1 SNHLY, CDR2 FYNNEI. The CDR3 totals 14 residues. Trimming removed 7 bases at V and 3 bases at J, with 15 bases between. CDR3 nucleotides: TGTGCCAGCACCGAGGGGCAAGGGCACTATGGCTACACCTTC. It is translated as CASTEGQGHYGYTF.

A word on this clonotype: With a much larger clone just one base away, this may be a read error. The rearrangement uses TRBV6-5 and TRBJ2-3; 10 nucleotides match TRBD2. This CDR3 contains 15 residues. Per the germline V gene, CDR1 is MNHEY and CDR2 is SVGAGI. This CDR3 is CASSWASGGGDTLYF. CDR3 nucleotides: TGTGCCAGCAGTTGGGCTAGCGGGGGAGGGGATACGCTGTATTTT.

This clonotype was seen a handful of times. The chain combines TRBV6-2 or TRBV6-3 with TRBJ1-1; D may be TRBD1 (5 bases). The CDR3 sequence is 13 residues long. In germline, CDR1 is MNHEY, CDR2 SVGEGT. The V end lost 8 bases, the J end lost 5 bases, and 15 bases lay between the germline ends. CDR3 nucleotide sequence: TGTGCCAGCGTCCGGGGGAGTTGGACTGAAGCTTTCTTT. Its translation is CASVRGSWTEAFF.

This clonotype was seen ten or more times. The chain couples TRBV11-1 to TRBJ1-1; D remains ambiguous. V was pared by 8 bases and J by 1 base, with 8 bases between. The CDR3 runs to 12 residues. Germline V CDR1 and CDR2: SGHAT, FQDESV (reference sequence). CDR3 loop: CASVPQNTEAFF. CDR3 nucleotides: TGTGCCAGCGTCCCGCAGAACACTGAAGCTTTCTTT.

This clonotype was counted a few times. The chain's CDR3 is CATLQGDNEQFF. CDR3 coding DNA: TGTGCCACGCTGCAGGGGGACAATGAGCAGTTCTTC. V is TRBV12-3 or TRBV12-4 and J is TRBJ2-1, with 7 bases lining up with TRBD1. The ends lost 10 bases at V and 5 bases at J; junction bases unmatched: 5. There are 12 residues in the CDR3.

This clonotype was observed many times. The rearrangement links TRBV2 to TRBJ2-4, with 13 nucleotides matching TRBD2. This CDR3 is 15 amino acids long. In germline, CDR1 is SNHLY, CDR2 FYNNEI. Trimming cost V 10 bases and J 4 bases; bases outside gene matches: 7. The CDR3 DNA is TGTGCCACCACGGGACTAGCGGGGAGAAAAAACATTCAGTACTTC. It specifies CATTGLAGRKNIQYF.

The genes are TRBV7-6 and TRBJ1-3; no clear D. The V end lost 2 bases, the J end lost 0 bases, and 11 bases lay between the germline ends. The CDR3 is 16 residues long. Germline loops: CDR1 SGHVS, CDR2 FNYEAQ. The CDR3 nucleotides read TGTGCCAGCAGCTTATCCTCAATGGCCTCTGGAAACACCATATATTTT. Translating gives CASSLSSMASGNTIYF.

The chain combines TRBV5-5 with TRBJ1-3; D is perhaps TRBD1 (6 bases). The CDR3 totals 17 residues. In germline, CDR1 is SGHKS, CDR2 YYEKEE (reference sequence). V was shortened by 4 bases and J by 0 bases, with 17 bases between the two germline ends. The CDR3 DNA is TGTGCCAGCAGCCCTCCCAGGGGAGCCCGCTCTGGAAACACCATATATTTT. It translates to CASSPPRGARSGNTIYF.

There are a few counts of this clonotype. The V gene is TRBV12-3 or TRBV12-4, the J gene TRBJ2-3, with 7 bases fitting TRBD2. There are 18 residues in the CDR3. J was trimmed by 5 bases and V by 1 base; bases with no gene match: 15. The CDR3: CASSLGSRLNGGGDTQYF. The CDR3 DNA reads TGTGCCAGCAGTTTAGGGAGTAGATTGAATGGGGGGGGAGATACGCAGTATTTT.

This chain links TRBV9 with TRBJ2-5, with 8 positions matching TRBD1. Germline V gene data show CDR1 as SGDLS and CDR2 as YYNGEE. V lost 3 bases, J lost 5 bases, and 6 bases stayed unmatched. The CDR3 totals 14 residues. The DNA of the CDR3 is TGTGCCAGCAGCGGCGGCTACAGGGGGGAGACCCAGTACTTC. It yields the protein CASSGGYRGETQYF.